The 21 T cell receptor beta chains below were found in one sample sequenced in a study of beta chain features in type 1 diabetes. The authors reverse transcribed all of the isolated RNA, so sequencing captured expressed TCRB transcripts. Using immunoSEQ multiplex PCR, the repertoire was profiled, and TCRdb retains in-frame clones only, with some absent. In the table there are 250,000 or so clones, 68% of which are singletons. Sequenced sample: naive CD4+ T cells from blood. The source of these receptors is a young man in good health.

This clone has only a few counts. The J gene is TRBJ2-4, the V gene TRBV9, with D possibly being TRBD2 (5 bases). V gave up 4 bases and J gave up 4 bases, with 12 bases separating them. CDR1 and CDR2 (germline): SGDLS, YYNGEE. This CDR3 comprises 14 residues. The CDR3, as DNA: TGTGCCAGCAGCCCACGGACGGGAAAAAACATTCAGTACTTC. It yields the protein CASSPRTGKNIQYF.

The genes are TRBV2 and TRBJ2-6; weak D call: TRBD1 (5 bases). Germline V CDR1 and CDR2: SNHLY, FYNNEI. The V end lost 6 bases, the J end lost 5 bases, and 11 bases lay between the germline ends. This CDR3 is built from 14 residues. CDR3: CASRVTGWANVLTF. CDR3 sequence (DNA): TGTGCCAGCAGAGTCACAGGATGGGCCAACGTCCTGACTTTC. Using reference TRBV2 and TRBJ2-6 for the parts outside the CDR3, the full variable domain is EPEVTQTPSHQVTQMGQEVILRCVPISNHLYFYWYRQILGQKVEFLVSFYNNEISEKSEIFDDQFSVERPDGSNFTLKIRSTKLEDSAMYFCASRVTGWANVLTFGAGSRLTVL.

The V and J genes are TRBV29-1 and TRBJ1-2; 8 positions match TRBD1. The germline gives CDR1 SQVTM, CDR2 ANQGSEA. Unmatched junction bases numbered 2, after V lost 5 bases and J lost 6 bases. The CDR3 is 11 residues long. CDR3 region: CSVWTGNGYTF. Here the CDR3 DNA reads TGCAGCGTTTGGACAGGGAATGGCTACACCTTC.

The chain combines TRBV28 with TRBJ2-1, with 10 bases matching TRBD2. CDR1 is MDHEN, CDR2 SYDVKM, per germline. Trimming at V came to 5 bases and at J to 4 bases, leaving 5 bases not matched to a gene. The CDR3 extends over 15 amino acids. CDR3 region: CASSLGLAVYNEQFF. The CDR3 nucleotides are TGTGCCAGCAGTCTCGGACTAGCGGTTTACAATGAGCAGTTCTTC.

V gene TRBV6-1 combines with J gene TRBJ2-3; D uncertain. Germline V gives CDR1 MNHNS, CDR2 SASEGT. V dropped 6 bases and J dropped 2 bases, with 12 bases sitting between them. This CDR3 is built from 14 residues. This chain's CDR3 is CASRPGPNTDTQYF. DNA of the CDR3: TGTGCCAGCAGACCTGGACCAAACACAGATACGCAGTATTTT.

The chain carries TRBV19 and TRBJ2-1; D gene unclear. Germline CDR1 LNHDA, CDR2 SQIVND (reference sequence). V was shortened by 7 bases and J by 2 bases, with 15 bases between the two germline ends. The CDR3 has 15 residues. The DNA of the CDR3 is TGTGCCAGTACTTCTTCCCCGACACCCTACAATGAGCAGTTCTTC. The encoded protein is CASTSSPTPYNEQFF.

In this sample, this clone turned up a few times. The chain has TRBV30 and TRBJ2-4; 9 positions agree with TRBD1. The germline V gene has CDR1 GTSNPN and CDR2 SVGIG (reference sequence). V lost 5 bases and J lost 5; bases outside the gene matches: 4. This CDR3 comprises 13 residues. CDR3 sequence reads: CAWGGQGENIQYF. DNA of the CDR3: TGTGCCTGGGGGGGACAGGGCGAAAACATTCAGTACTTC. The full variable domain, its missing parts supplied by reference TRBV30 and TRBJ2-4, is SQTIHQWPATLVQPVGSPLSLECTVEGTSNPNLYWYRQAAGRGLQLLFYSVGIGQISSEVPQNLSASRPQDRQFILSSKKLLLSDSGFYLCAWGGQGENIQYFGAGTRLSVL.

The sample holds a few counts of this clone. The chain carries TRBV10-3 and TRBJ2-1; 11 nucleotides match TRBD2. CDR3 length equals 16 residues. Germline trimming cut 0 bases from V and 9 bases from J; bases unmatched to any gene: 7. Germline V gene data show CDR1 as ENHRY and CDR2 as SYGVKD. DNA for the CDR3: TGTGCCATCAGTGAGTCGGCTAGCGGGAGGCAGGCTGAGCAGTTCTTC. As protein: CAISESASGRQAEQFF.

J is TRBJ2-2 and V is TRBV30; 10 bases map to TRBD1. The CDR3 contains 14 residues. Germline trimming cut 3 bases from V and 8 bases from J; bases unmatched to any gene: 6. Germline V gene sequence: CDR1 GTSNPN, CDR2 SVGIG (reference sequence). For the CDR3, the DNA is TGTGCCTGGAGGACAGGGGGCGACTCTGGGGAGCTGTTTTTT. Its translation: CAWRTGGDSGELFF.

The CDR3 DNA reads as TGTGCCTGGAGCGATAGGGCCTCCGGGTATTTT. It encodes CAWSDRASGYF. The chain has TRBV30 and TRBJ2-3; D call uncertain. Germline V gene lookup returns CDR1 GTSNPN and CDR2 SVGIG (reference sequence). CDR3 length equals 11 residues. V was cut by 3 bases and J by 14 bases, with 15 bases left in between.

This clone was counted between two and nine times. At one of its ends the junction is not consistent with the germline gene, which may arise from a read error. The chain carries TRBV11-2 and TRBJ2-3; 9 bases are a match to TRBD1. The germline V gene encodes CDR1 SGHAT and CDR2 FQNNGV. The CDR3 spans 16 residues. The DNA of the CDR3 is TGTGCCAGCAGCTTACGGGGACAGGGTCCCACAAATACGCAGTATTTT. Translated, it gives CASSLRGQGPTNTQYF.

The J gene is TRBJ1-2, the V gene TRBV6-5; 7 nucleotides align to TRBD1. V gave up 0 bases and J gave up 2 bases; unmatched junction bases: 3. The CDR3 runs to 15 residues. Germline V gene sequence: CDR1 MNHEY, CDR2 SVGAGI. CDR3 sequence: CASSYSSGGNYGYTF. As DNA, the CDR3 is TGTGCCAGCAGTTACTCGTCAGGGGGGAACTATGGCTACACCTTC.

About this clone: Other DNA sequences within the sample encode an identical CDR3. The chain recombines TRBV30 with TRBJ2-3; 11 bases are shared with TRBD2. The ends lost 0 bases at V and 6 bases at J; junction bases unmatched: 2. The CDR3 covers 14 residues. Germline V gives CDR1 GTSNPN, CDR2 SVGIG (reference sequence). The CDR3 coding sequence is TGTGCCTGGAGTGTACTAGCGGGAGTGGATACGCAGTATTTT. Amino acids: CAWSVLAGVDTQYF.

The chain carries TRBV13 and TRBJ2-5, with 9 bases lining up with TRBD1. The CDR3 totals 15 residues. Germline V gene lookup returns CDR1 PRHDT and CDR2 FYEKMQ (reference sequence). The junction had 7 bases not matched to a gene; V was cut back by 4 bases and J by 4 bases. The CDR3 loop is CASSSGTGWRETQYF. The CDR3 region has the DNA TGTGCCAGCAGCTCTGGGACAGGGTGGCGAGAGACCCAGTACTTC.

For this clone: At the DNA level, this CDR3 is encoded by other sequences in the same sample as well. The chain uses TRBV11-2 and TRBJ2-3; TRBD1 matches at 10 bases. The V gene's germline CDR1 is SGHAT and CDR2 FQNNGV. The V and J ends lost 3 bases and 3 bases, in that order; junction bases with no gene match: 0. This CDR3 comprises 14 residues. Written as DNA, the CDR3 is TGTGCCAGCAGCTTGGGACAGGGGACAGATACGCAGTATTTT. It yields the protein CASSLGQGTDTQYF.

The chain uses TRBV11-2 and TRBJ1-1, with unresolved D. Trimming pared 6 bases from V and 7 bases from J, leaving 15 bases between. CDR1 is SGHAT and CDR2 is FQNNGV in the germline V gene. The CDR3 is 13 residues long. The CDR3 DNA is TGTGCCAGCAGGACGGTGCAGTTTGGTGAAGCTTTCTTT. This translates into CASRTVQFGEAFF.

This chain connects TRBV29-1 to TRBJ2-1, with D perhaps given as TRBD1 or TRBD2 (5 bases each). The V end lost 8 bases, the J end lost 6 bases, and 14 bases lay between the germline ends. The germline gives CDR1 SQVTM, CDR2 ANQGSEA. This CDR3 is built from 12 residues. The CDR3 sequence is CSSAGASNEQFF. The CDR3 nucleotides are TGCAGCTCCGCCGGGGCCTCCAATGAGCAGTTCTTC.

This CDR3 reads CSEVSSSETQYF. CDR3 sequence (DNA): TGCAGCGAGGTCTCATCTTCGGAGACCCAGTACTTC. The chain employs TRBV29-1 and TRBJ2-5; D not certain. The CDR3 loop spans 12 amino acids. The germline CDR1 and CDR2 sequences are SQVTM and ANQGSEA. With 7 bases removed from V and 5 bases from J, the gap between germline ends came to 14 bases.

The chain couples TRBV5-1 to TRBJ2-7; 13 nucleotides align to TRBD2. The germline gives CDR1 SGHRS, CDR2 YFSETQ. CDR3 length: 15 amino acids. Trimming took 3 bases from V and 0 from J; bases not matched to a gene: 0. The CDR3 DNA reads as TGCGCCAGCAGCTGGACTAGCGGGAGCTCCTACGAGCAGTACTTC. Its protein product is CASSWTSGSSYEQYF.

The chain uses TRBV5-1 and TRBJ2-3; 7 bases match TRBD2. The V segment lost 4 bases and the J segment 5 bases; nucleotides outside the gene matches: 13. CDR1 is SGHRS, CDR2 YFSETQ, per germline. The CDR3 runs to 16 residues. The CDR3 spells CASSGMGAGTKDTQYF. CDR3 in DNA: TGCGCCAGCAGCGGGATGGGAGCGGGGACGAAAGATACGCAGTATTTT. The full variable domain, in which reference TRBV5-1 and TRBJ2-3 provide the parts outside the CDR3, is KAGVTQTPRYLIKTRGQQVTLSCSPISGHRSVSWYQQTPGQGLQFLFEYFSETQRNKGNFPGRFSGRQFSNSRSEMNVSTLELGDSALYLCASSGMGAGTKDTQYFGPGTRLTVL.

Details on this clone: The sample carries other DNA sequences with the same CDR3. V gene TRBV7-2 combines with J gene TRBJ2-5; tentative D call: TRBD1 (6 bases). Germline-derived CDR1 and CDR2 are SGHTA and FQGNSA. The CDR3 extends over 13 amino acids. The V gene lost 0 bases and the J gene lost 4 bases, with 6 bases spanning the gap. CDR3 amino acids: CASSLARGETQYF. CDR3 coding DNA: TGTGCCAGCAGCTTAGCCAGGGGAGAGACCCAGTACTTC.